These 26 T cell receptor beta chains share one sample of origin, sequenced in a study of T cell repertoires in cytomegalovirus infection. Each CDR3 protein gets one entry after TCRdb re-called the reads with MiXCR. The table lists approximately 990,000 distinct CDR3 sequences, roughly 30% of them singletons. Their antigens remain unidentified. This sample comprised cultured CD8+ T cells from PBMCs, obtained from culture after CMV antigen stimulation. Receptors originate from a human donor in good health (CMV status not recorded). Some clones in this sample may be carry-over from other donors' samples.

This clonotype came up a few times. The CDR3 coding sequence is TGTGCCAGTAGTACAGCCGGACAGGGCTACGAGCAGTACTTC. Its translation: CASSTAGQGYEQYF. V gene TRBV19 combines with J gene TRBJ2-7; 8 bases fit TRBD1. V was clipped by 4 bases and J by 3 bases; unmatched bases: 5. This CDR3 has 14 amino acids. CDR1 and CDR2 (germline): LNHDA, SQIVND (reference sequence).

This clonotype was counted many times. The gene calls are TRBV7-9 and TRBJ2-7; weak D call: TRBD1 (5 bases). V dropped 3 bases and J dropped 7 bases, with 10 bases sitting between them. The CDR3 has 12 residues. In germline, CDR1 is SEHNR, CDR2 FQNEAQ (reference sequence). The chain's CDR3 is CASSLGPREQYV. The CDR3 DNA reads as TGTGCCAGCAGCTTGGGGCCGAGGGAGCAGTACGTC.

This clonotype was recorded a few times. The V call is TRBV6-1, the J call TRBJ1-4; D not resolved. CDR1 and CDR2 (germline): MNHNS, SASEGT. CDR3 size: 18 residues. V was clipped by 0 bases and J by 0 bases, with 14 bases between them. CDR3 loop: CASSEAGRAASTNEKLFF. CDR3 coding DNA: TGTGCCAGCAGTGAAGCGGGGAGAGCCGCTTCAACTAATGAAAAACTGTTTTTT.

This chain links TRBV12-5 with TRBJ1-2; no definite D call. CDR1 is LGHNT and CDR2 is FRNRAP in the germline V gene. The V end lost 4 bases, the J end lost 13 bases, and 13 bases lay between the germline ends. The CDR3 runs to 11 residues. The CDR3 region is CASGSASRLTF. CDR3 DNA: TGTGCTAGTGGTTCGGCCTCTAGGCTCACCTTC.

This clonotype has more than one count but fewer than ten. The V gene is TRBV14, the J gene TRBJ2-1; tentative D call: TRBD2 (6 bases). Germline values: CDR1 SGHDN, CDR2 FVKESK. CDR3 length equals 15 residues. The V and J ends lost 2 bases and 4 bases respectively, with 12 bases between them. The CDR3: CASSQKRLGYNEQFF. For the CDR3, the DNA is TGTGCCAGCAGCCAAAAGAGACTAGGGTACAATGAGCAGTTCTTC.

The chain couples TRBV27 to TRBJ2-2; D is unclear. Germline loops: CDR1 MNHEY, CDR2 SMNVEV (reference sequence). The ends were cut back, 10 bases at V and 2 bases at J, with 8 bases in the middle. The CDR3 runs to 12 residues. CDR3 sequence reads: CATRKNTGELFF. In nucleotides, the CDR3 is TGTGCCACAAGAAAAAACACCGGGGAGCTGTTTTTT.

The J gene is TRBJ2-3, the V gene TRBV4-1; TRBD1 is a possible D gene (6 bases). Looked up from germline, CDR1 is MGHRA and CDR2 is YSYEKL. V lost 5 bases to trimming and J lost 1 base, with 16 bases between them. CDR3 length: 16 amino acids. The CDR3 sequence: CASSFPVGAGTDTQYF. DNA for the CDR3: TGCGCCAGCAGCTTTCCCGTGGGGGCTGGCACAGATACGCAGTATTTT.

V usage is TRBV10-3 and J usage is TRBJ2-5; D is possibly TRBD2 (6 bases). This CDR3 comprises 17 residues. Germline V gene lookup returns CDR1 ENHRY and CDR2 SYGVKD. V lost 10 bases and J lost 5, with 29 bases in between. The CDR3 DNA reads as TGTGCCACTAAAAGGGGTTCCGGGACTCCCGTCCCGGAGACCCAGTACTTC. It is translated as CATKRGSGTPVPETQYF.

This clonotype occurred a few times. The chain's CDR3 is CASSPRVSYNEQFF. The CDR3 DNA follows: TGTGCCAGCAGCCCCCGGGTTTCCTACAATGAGCAGTTCTTC. The V gene is TRBV7-9, the J gene TRBJ2-1; D gene unclear. Germline assignment: CDR1 SEHNR and CDR2 FQNEAQ (reference sequence). Trimming left V 5 bases short and J 1 base short, with 9 bases between. This CDR3 has 14 residues.

In this sample, this clonotype turned up a few times. The CDR3 DNA sequence: TGTGCCACCGGACTCCTAAACCATGGCTACACCTTC. It encodes CATGLLNHGYTF. V and J are TRBV12-3 or TRBV12-4 and TRBJ1-2; D call uncertain. V lost 10 bases and J 6 bases, leaving 15 bases between the germline ends. The CDR3 is 12 residues long.

This clonotype has a count of ten or more. The chain joins TRBV7-8 to TRBJ1-5; D is uncertain. The CDR3 extends over 12 amino acids. V gave up 3 bases and J gave up 4 bases, with 4 bases separating them. Germline V gene data show CDR1 as SGHVS and CDR2 as FQNEAQ. The CDR3 bases are TGTGCCAGCAGCTTTCAAAATCAGCCCCAGCATTTT. It specifies CASSFQNQPQHF.

This clonotype was picked up a small number of times. The V call is TRBV7-6, the J call TRBJ1-4; the D gene is possibly TRBD1 (6 bases). The CDR3 spans 14 residues. Germline CDR1 reads SGHVS; CDR2 reads FNYEAQ. With 4 bases removed from V and 3 bases from J, the gap between germline ends came to 9 bases. In DNA form, the CDR3 reads TGTGCCAGCAGCTCCGGACAGCCTAATGAAAAACTGTTTTTT. Translating gives CASSSGQPNEKLFF. Drawing the rest from reference TRBV7-6 and TRBJ1-4, the complete variable domain is GAGVSQSPRYKVTKRGQDVALRCDPISGHVSLYWYRQALGQGPEFLTYFNYEAQQDKSGLPNDRFSAERPEGSISTLTIQRTEQRDSAMYRCASSSGQPNEKLFFGSGTQLSVL.

The chain couples TRBV6-5 to TRBJ1-6; D uncertain. CDR1 is MNHEY and CDR2 is SVGAGI in the germline V gene. V was shortened by 5 bases and J by 7 bases, with 15 bases between the two germline ends. The CDR3 spans 15 residues. CDR3 residues: CASSASRFGNSPLHF. For the CDR3, the DNA is TGTGCCAGCAGTGCCTCCCGGTTTGGAAATTCACCCCTCCACTTT.

The rearrangement joins TRBV6-5 to TRBJ1-2; D is ambiguous. CDR1 MNHEY and CDR2 SVGAGI come from the germline V gene. V lost 2 bases and J 1 base, leaving 11 bases between the germline ends. The length of the CDR3 is 15 residues. CDR3 protein: CASSYRVSINYGYTF. The CDR3 coding sequence is TGTGCCAGCAGTTACAGAGTCTCGATTAACTATGGCTACACCTTC.

This rearrangement joins TRBV15 to TRBJ2-1; possible D gene TRBD2, 5 bases. V was clipped by 5 bases and J by 5 bases, with 16 bases between them. CDR3 size: 15 residues. CDR1 and CDR2 (germline): LNHNV, YYDKDF (reference sequence). This CDR3 reads CATSHGLGLDNEQFF. Written as DNA, the CDR3 is TGTGCCACCAGCCATGGACTTGGTTTAGACAATGAGCAGTTCTTC.

The J gene is TRBJ1-3, the V gene TRBV12-3 or TRBV12-4, with a tentative D call TRBD1 (6 bases). The V end was cut by 6 bases, the J end by 0 bases, with 30 bases between. CDR3 length: 21 residues. The CDR3 nucleotides are TGTGCCAGCAGCTCCAGTAGGGGGGGGGCGGACGGACGACTCTCTGGAAACACCATATATTTT. Translated, it gives CASSSSRGGADGRLSGNTIYF.

The rearrangement uses TRBV6-1 and TRBJ2-7; TRBD2 aligns across 8 bases. Germline CDR1 MNHNS, CDR2 SASEGT. Unmatched junction bases numbered 7, after V lost 5 bases and J lost 13 bases. The CDR3 is made up of 11 amino acids. DNA for the CDR3: TGTGCCAGCAGTTACGGGAGGGATCAATACGTC. This codes for CASSYGRDQYV.

In this sample, this clonotype turned up a few times. The genes are TRBV5-4 and TRBJ1-2; maybe TRBD1 (5 bases). V lost 3 bases and J 5 bases, leaving 8 bases between the germline ends. The CDR3 loop spans 12 amino acids. Germline CDR1 reads SGHNT; CDR2 reads YYREEE (reference sequence). This CDR3 is CASSSQGYGYTF. The CDR3 bases are TGTGCCAGCAGCTCTCAGGGATATGGCTACACCTTC.

The chain carries TRBV12-5 and TRBJ2-5, with unresolved D. Per the germline V gene, CDR1 is LGHNT and CDR2 is FRNRAP. The CDR3 loop spans 12 amino acids. With 6 bases removed from V and 3 bases from J, the gap between germline ends came to 8 bases. In DNA form, the CDR3 reads TGTGCTAGTGGACGAACCGAAGAGACCCAGTACTTC. Amino acid sequence: CASGRTEETQYF.

The sample holds a few counts of this clonotype. The CDR3 region has the DNA TGTGCCAGCAGCGCGGGTGGAGTAGCCAAAAACATTCAGTACTTC. Translating it yields CASSAGGVAKNIQYF. The chain is built from TRBV7-9 and TRBJ2-4; a possible D gene is TRBD2 (5 bases). Germline-derived CDR1 and CDR2 are SEHNR and FQNEAQ (reference sequence). The CDR3 has 15 amino acids. The V and J ends lost 5 bases and 0 bases respectively, with 11 bases between them.

This clonotype was detected only a few times. The J gene is TRBJ2-7, the V gene TRBV28; no firm D call. CDR1 is MDHEN and CDR2 is SYDVKM in the germline V gene. This CDR3 has 14 residues. V dropped 10 bases and J dropped 4 bases, with 20 bases sitting between them. In nucleotides, the CDR3 is TGTGCCACCACCTCCTTTCGACTTGTTTACGAGCAGTACGTC. Translated: CATTSFRLVYEQYV.

This clonotype has only a few counts. The V call is TRBV5-6, the J call TRBJ2-1; D uncertain. Germline-derived CDR1 and CDR2 are SGHDT and YYEEEE. V was shortened by 2 bases and J by 9 bases, with 12 bases between the two germline ends. This CDR3 contains 13 residues. The CDR3 nucleotides read TGTGCCAGCAGCTTTCAGGTTATTGGTGAGCAGTTCTTC. Translating it yields CASSFQVIGEQFF. The full variable domain, in which reference TRBV5-6 and TRBJ2-1 provide the parts outside the CDR3, is DAGVTQSPTHLIKTRGQQVTLRCSPKSGHDTVSWYQQALGQGPQFIFQYYEEEERQRGNFPDRFSGHQFPNYSSELNVNALLLGDSALYLCASSFQVIGEQFFGPGTRLTVL.

Many counts were recorded for this clonotype. The chain joins TRBV7-2 to TRBJ1-2, with D possibly matching TRBD1 (6 bases). The CDR3 runs to 14 residues. The V end lost 0 bases, the J end lost 8 bases, and 13 bases lay between the germline ends. Germline lookup yields CDR1 SGHTA and CDR2 FQGNSA. The DNA for the CDR3 is TGTGCCAGCAGCTTAGCGGGGTCAGGGGTCGGCTACACCTTC. Translated, it gives CASSLAGSGVGYTF.

J is TRBJ1-1 and V is TRBV24-1; unclear D gene. The CDR3 is made up of 14 amino acids. The V gene's germline CDR1 is KGHDR and CDR2 SFDVKD. V gave up 3 bases and J gave up 2 bases, with 9 bases separating them. In DNA, the CDR3 is TGTGCCACCAGTGATGAGGGCCCAAACACTGAAGCTTTCTTT. Its translation is CATSDEGPNTEAFF.

CDR3 region: CASSVGSRQETQYF. The CDR3, as DNA: TGTGCCAGCAGCGTCGGCAGTCGGCAAGAGACCCAGTACTTC. This rearrangement joins TRBV7-9 to TRBJ2-5; D call uncertain. Trimming stripped 5 bases from V and 2 bases from J, with 12 bases between. Germline CDR1 is SEHNR and CDR2 is FQNEAQ (reference sequence). The CDR3 is 14 amino acids.

This clonotype showed up just a few times. At one of its ends the junction is not consistent with the germline gene, which may arise from a read error. This chain uses TRBV7-7 with TRBJ2-5, with a weak D call TRBD1 (6 bases). The CDR3 sequence is 15 residues long. The germline CDR1 and CDR2 sequences are SSHAT and FNYEAQ (reference sequence). The chain's CDR3 is CASSRTGFEQETQYF. CDR3 in DNA: TGTGCTAGCAGCCGCACAGGGTTTGAGCAAGAGACCCAGTACTTC.